One sample yielded the 10 T cell receptor beta chains listed below, sequenced in a study of beta chain features in type 1 diabetes (dated by TCRdb to the late 2010s). Library preparation used the immunoSEQ multiplex PCR assay. All of the isolated RNA was reverse transcribed with the High Capacity cDNA Reverse Transcription Kit, so expressed TCRB transcripts were sequenced. This immuneACCESS table, as held by TCRdb, lists in-frame sequences with V and J called but not all clones. Of the missing ones, under half trace to an unresolved V gene in checked studies; the others have no known cause. The sample data list 310,000 or so clones, and approximately 9.9% of these were observed just once. Of the sample, under 0.02% falls within the top ten clones. Material: naive CD4+ T cells from blood. Interpreted using the paper, the cell subset or site label stands for: true naive CD4+ T cells. These receptors all stem from a woman younger than 45 in good health.

This clone has just a few counts. V and J are TRBV5-4 and TRBJ1-5; D perhaps matches TRBD1 (5 bases). The CDR3 extends over 14 amino acids. CDR1 and CDR2 from the germline V gene are SGHNT and YYREEE (reference sequence). Trimming took 4 bases from V and 2 from J, leaving 10 bases between them. The CDR3 DNA follows: TGTGCCAGCAGCGCTGGGGGGGGCAATCAGCCCCAGCATTTT. This gives the protein CASSAGGGNQPQHF.

This clone came up a few times. The rearrangement joins TRBV25-1 to TRBJ1-2; no clear D gene. This CDR3 contains 14 residues. Germline V gene sequence: CDR1 MGHDK, CDR2 SYGVNS. Trimming stripped 3 bases from V and 4 bases from J, with 12 bases between. DNA of the CDR3: TGTGCCAGCAGTGAGGCGGGCCCCATCTATGGCTACACCTTC. It is translated as CASSEAGPIYGYTF.

The gene calls are TRBV18 and TRBJ1-5; D perhaps matches TRBD1 (6 bases). CDR3 length equals 14 residues. Germline V gene data show CDR1 as KGHSH and CDR2 as LQKENI. With 4 bases removed from V and 6 bases from J, the gap between germline ends came to 13 bases. The CDR3 sequence is CASSLTGQTQPQHF. DNA for the CDR3: TGTGCCAGCTCACTCACGGGACAAACTCAGCCCCAGCATTTT. The full variable domain, its missing parts supplied by reference TRBV18 and TRBJ1-5, is NAGVMQNPRHLVRRRGQEARLRCSPMKGHSHVYWYRQLPEEGLKFMVYLQKENIIDESGMPKERFSAEFPKEGPSILRIQQVVRGDSAAYFCASSLTGQTQPQHFGDGTRLSIL.

The chain recombines TRBV18 with TRBJ2-1; no firm D call. Germline V lookup: CDR1 KGHSH, CDR2 LQKENI. There are 11 residues in the CDR3. V dropped 3 bases and J dropped 9 bases, with 6 bases sitting between them. This CDR3 reads CASSPSSEQFF. The CDR3, as DNA: TGTGCCAGCTCACCTTCCAGTGAGCAGTTCTTC.

This clone has just a few counts. The chain links TRBV9 to TRBJ2-1; 13 positions match TRBD2. Germline V CDR1 and CDR2: SGDLS, YYNGEE. The CDR3 loop spans 18 amino acids. V shed 1 base and J 4 bases; nucleotides not matched to a gene: 8. In DNA form, the CDR3 reads TGTGCCAGCAGCGTACTACCGGGGACTAGCGGGGTTTACAATGAGCAGTTCTTC. Translated: CASSVLPGTSGVYNEQFF.

This clone was seen a few times. This chain uses TRBV7-2 with TRBJ2-3; possible D gene TRBD2, 6 bases. The CDR3 sequence is 14 residues long. CDR1 is SGHTA and CDR2 is FQGNSA in the germline V gene. V lost 3 bases, J lost 2 bases, and 9 bases lay in between. The CDR3 loop reads CASSFERVTDTQYF. CDR3 nucleotide sequence: TGTGCCAGCAGCTTTGAGCGGGTCACAGATACGCAGTATTTT.

The genes are TRBV28 and TRBJ1-5, with D unclear. Germline V CDR1 and CDR2: MDHEN, SYDVKM. V was pared by 3 bases and J by 3 bases, with 15 bases between. This CDR3 comprises 16 residues. The CDR3: CASSLTPGMYNQPQHF. CDR3 coding DNA: TGTGCCAGCAGTTTGACCCCCGGGATGTACAATCAGCCCCAGCATTTT. The full variable domain, completed using reference TRBV28 and TRBJ1-5, is DVKVTQSSRYLVKRTGEKVFLECVQDMDHENMFWYRQDPGLGLRLIYFSYDVKMKEKGDIPEGYSVSREKKERFSLILESASTNQTSMYLCASSLTPGMYNQPQHFGDGTRLSIL.

The V and J genes are TRBV5-1 and TRBJ2-6, with TRBD2 matching 8 bases. The germline V gene encodes CDR1 SGHRS and CDR2 YFSETQ. With 0 bases clipped from V and 2 bases from J, the junction kept 4 bases outside the gene matches. The CDR3 has 17 amino acids. The CDR3 nucleotides are TGCGCCAGCAGCTTGGTTAGCGGGATCGCTGGGGCCAACGTCCTGACTTTC. Its translation is CASSLVSGIAGANVLTF.

This chain joins TRBV28 and TRBJ2-6; the D gene is possibly TRBD2 (7 bases). Germline assignment: CDR1 MDHEN and CDR2 SYDVKM. V lost 3 bases to trimming and J lost 0 bases, with 9 bases between them. The CDR3 has 16 amino acids. Here the CDR3 reads CASSFRGASGANVLTF. The CDR3 nucleotides read TGTGCCAGCAGTTTTCGGGGGGCCTCTGGGGCCAACGTCCTGACTTTC.

This clone has just a few counts. The V call is TRBV6-5, the J call TRBJ2-6; 7 bases map to TRBD1. Trimming removed 0 bases from V and 3 bases from J; junction bases left unmatched: 2. Germline V lookup: CDR1 MNHEY, CDR2 SVGAGI. CDR3 length equals 16 residues. The CDR3 reads CASSYSTGHGANVLTF. DNA of the CDR3: TGTGCCAGCAGTTACTCGACAGGGCATGGGGCCAACGTCCTGACTTTC.